Following are 18 T cell receptor beta chains from one sample sequenced in a study of Ad26.COV2.S vaccination and SARS-CoV-2 variants. This sample's treatment: roughly 20 received Ad26.COV2.S at low or high dose, single or two shots; 5 received placebo; per-sample allocation not given. Samples analyzed were those drawn on day 63 after the first vaccine or placebo injection. Sequenced by immunoSEQ multiplex PCR; TCRdb stores in-frame clones only, minus some. The data show a few hundred thousand clones, roughly four fifths seen once. The sequencing here drew on peripheral blood, taken in a trial of Ad26.COV2.S vaccine versus placebo. These receptors originate from a person aged 18 to 65 who received the Ad26.COV2.S COVID-19 vaccine or a placebo.

In its sample, this clone was seen once. Other DNA sequences in this specimen translate into the identical CDR3. The rearrangement links TRBV5-1 to TRBJ1-2; D ambiguous. This CDR3 is 13 amino acids long. From germline, CDR1 is SGHRS and CDR2 YFSETQ. Trimming cost V 1 base and J 5 bases, with 9 bases left between them. The CDR3 nucleotides read TGCGCCAGCAGCTTGAGCGGGAATTATGGCTACACCTTC. Protein sequence: CASSLSGNYGYTF.

This chain joins TRBV18 and TRBJ1-1; D is undetermined. Germline assignment: CDR1 KGHSH and CDR2 LQKENI. The V gene lost 3 bases and the J gene lost 8 bases, with 16 bases spanning the gap. CDR3 length: 14 amino acids. The CDR3 here is CASSPYVGDVEAFF. The CDR3 DNA follows: TGTGCCAGCTCACCTTACGTGGGAGATGTCGAAGCTTTCTTT.

The CDR3 here is CAWTPRGETMNTEAFF. For the CDR3, the DNA is TGTGCCTGGACCCCCCGGGGCGAAACCATGAACACTGAAGCTTTCTTT. The chain links TRBV30 to TRBJ1-1; D perhaps matches TRBD1 (5 bases). The CDR3 has 16 amino acids. Deletions cut 4 bases from V and 0 bases from J, with 18 bases between. Germline CDR1 reads GTSNPN; CDR2 reads SVGIG (reference sequence).

The chain links TRBV19 to TRBJ2-1, with D unresolved. CDR3 length: 14 residues. The germline V gene has CDR1 LNHDA and CDR2 SQIVND (reference sequence). V gave up 1 base and J gave up 12 bases, with 16 bases separating them. Here the CDR3 reads CASSIGNPRERQFF. DNA of the CDR3: TGTGCCAGTAGTATAGGGAACCCCCGTGAGAGGCAGTTCTTC.

The chain joins TRBV12-3 or TRBV12-4 to TRBJ1-1; D is possibly TRBD1 (5 bases). The CDR3 consists of 13 residues. Deletions cut 8 bases from V and 0 bases from J, with 10 bases between. CDR3 amino acids: CASGAGVNTEAFF. As DNA, the CDR3 is TGTGCCAGCGGGGCTGGGGTGAACACTGAAGCTTTCTTT.

This clone was seen ten or more times. V usage is TRBV7-9 and J usage is TRBJ1-6; 9 bases line up with TRBD1. After removal of 2 bases from V and 10 bases from J, the junction contained 6 bases not matched to a gene. CDR1 is SEHNR and CDR2 is FQNEAQ in the germline V gene (reference sequence). This CDR3 is built from 15 residues. The CDR3 DNA reads TGTGCCAGCAGCTTACGGGACAGGGCATCCTCACCCCTCCACTTT. It translates to CASSLRDRASSPLHF.

CDR3 bases: TGTGCTAGTGGTTTGGTACAAACAGGGGGCTACGAGCAGTACTTC. It codes for CASGLVQTGGYEQYF. The chain joins TRBV12-5 to TRBJ2-7; the match to TRBD1 covers 8 bases. CDR1 and CDR2 from the germline V gene are LGHNT and FRNRAP. V shed 0 bases and J 3 bases; nucleotides not matched to a gene: 4. The CDR3 extends over 15 amino acids.

Written as DNA, the CDR3 is TGTGCCAGCTCACCGGAGACAGGGGGTGACTATGGCTACACCTTC. This sequence encodes CASSPETGGDYGYTF. J is TRBJ1-2 and V is TRBV18; 9 positions agree with TRBD1. Germline V gene lookup returns CDR1 KGHSH and CDR2 LQKENI. This CDR3 spans 15 amino acids. J lost 3 bases, V lost 3 bases, and 5 bases had no gene match.

This clone was picked up many times. The genes are TRBV6-4 and TRBJ2-3; TRBD2 matches 12 bases. V lost 3 bases and J lost 4; bases outside the gene matches: 2. The length of the CDR3 is 15 residues. CDR1 and CDR2 from the germline V gene are MRHNA and SNTAGT. As DNA, the CDR3 is TGTGCCAGCAGTGAATCTAGCGGGGGGGCAGATACGCAGTATTTT. This gives the protein CASSESSGGADTQYF.

This chain joins TRBV10-3 and TRBJ2-5, with 7 bases identical to TRBD2. The V and J ends lost 8 bases and 4 bases, in that order; junction bases with no gene match: 7. This CDR3 is built from 13 residues. Germline V lookup: CDR1 ENHRY, CDR2 SYGVKD. The CDR3 DNA is TGTGCCATCGGGGTAGGCGGGAGAGAGACCCAGTACTTC. It translates to CAIGVGGRETQYF.

The chain combines TRBV5-1 with TRBJ2-6; D is unresolved. From germline, CDR1 is SGHRS and CDR2 YFSETQ. This CDR3 has 16 residues. V lost 4 bases to trimming and J lost 4 bases, with 15 bases between them. The CDR3 DNA sequence: TGCGCCAGCAGCCGCCTACCATTGACGGGGGCCAACGTCCTGACTTTC. As protein: CASSRLPLTGANVLTF.

CDR3 sequence: CASSQETQYF. CDR3 coding DNA: TGTGCCAGCTCCCAAGAGACCCAGTACTTC. The V gene is TRBV18, the J gene TRBJ2-5, with D unresolved. Germline CDR1 is KGHSH and CDR2 is LQKENI. The CDR3 contains 10 residues. Trimming took 6 bases from V and 1 from J, leaving 0 bases between them.

The CDR3 is CASSPPPRANYGYTF. In DNA, the CDR3 is TGCGCCAGCAGCCCCCCCCCAAGGGCTAACTATGGCTACACCTTC. The genes are TRBV4-1 and TRBJ1-2; D remains ambiguous. The CDR3 spans 15 residues. Germline assignment: CDR1 MGHRA and CDR2 YSYEKL. The germline V and J ends were trimmed by 4 bases and 0 bases, with 12 bases remaining between them.

The chain couples TRBV2 to TRBJ2-2, with a weak D call TRBD1 (5 bases). The germline CDR1 and CDR2 sequences are SNHLY and FYNNEI. The germline V and J ends were trimmed by 2 bases and 7 bases, with 11 bases remaining between them. CDR3 length: 14 residues. The CDR3 spells CASSEPRVGGELFF. CDR3 sequence (DNA): TGTGCCAGCAGTGAACCCAGGGTAGGCGGGGAGCTGTTTTTT.

This chain joins TRBV20-1 and TRBJ2-7, with D maybe TRBD2 (6 bases). Germline loops: CDR1 DFQATT, CDR2 SNEGSKA (reference sequence). V was clipped by 6 bases and J by 0 bases, with 12 bases between them. The CDR3 sequence is 13 residues long. CDR3 sequence: CSASPGDSYEQYF. In nucleotides, the CDR3 is TGCAGTGCCAGTCCGGGAGACTCCTACGAGCAGTACTTC.

The chain has TRBV9 and TRBJ1-5; tentatively, D is TRBD1 (5 bases). With 7 bases removed from V and 1 base from J, the gap between germline ends came to 9 bases. The CDR3 has 13 residues. The V gene's germline CDR1 is SGDLS and CDR2 YYNGEE. The CDR3 nucleotides are TGTGCCAGCTCCCGGGACAGCAATCAGCCCCAGCATTTT. As protein: CASSRDSNQPQHF.

This clone turned up a few times. This rearrangement joins TRBV2 to TRBJ1-4; D unresolved. CDR1 SNHLY and CDR2 FYNNEI come from the germline V gene. V was clipped by 7 bases and J by 1 base, with 10 bases between them. The CDR3 is made up of 14 amino acids. CDR3 sequence reads: CASTVGVTNEKLFF. The CDR3 coding sequence is TGTGCCAGCACCGTCGGGGTAACTAATGAAAAACTGTTTTTT.

The chain couples TRBV27 to TRBJ2-1; 7 bases are a match to TRBD1. CDR1 and CDR2 (germline): MNHEY, SMNVEV (reference sequence). The CDR3 has 15 amino acids. V lost 6 bases, J lost 3 bases, and 8 bases stayed unmatched. This CDR3 reads CASSLTGSFYNEQFF. CDR3 nucleotides: TGTGCCAGCAGCCTGACAGGGTCCTTCTACAATGAGCAGTTCTTC.